Reported below is one TCR beta chain. Antigen: not known. The sample originates from a study of CD8+ T cells in alopecia areata. General study results and limits: Scalp sequencing also captures normal skin's resident alphabeta T cells.

V was shortened by 7 bases and J by 9 bases, with 12 bases between the two germline ends. The CDR3 extends over 12 amino acids. Germline CDR1 and CDR2: SNHLY and FYNNEI. Sequencing relied on a cDNA template that was reverse transcribed from extracted RNA. This table comes from immunoSEQ multiplex PCR, and its TCRdb copy is limited to in-frame clones, with some not included. The repertoire holds approximately 24,000 clones, 52% seen once, with roughly 31% in the top ten. The specimen was NKG2D-high CD8+ T cells sorted from blood. This clonotype originated in a human donor with alopecia areata. This chain links TRBV2 with TRBJ2-2, with D tentatively TRBD1 (5 bases). CDR3 loop: CASKGMSWELFF. DNA of the CDR3: TGTGCCAGCAAGGGGATGTCCTGGGAGCTGTTTTTT.